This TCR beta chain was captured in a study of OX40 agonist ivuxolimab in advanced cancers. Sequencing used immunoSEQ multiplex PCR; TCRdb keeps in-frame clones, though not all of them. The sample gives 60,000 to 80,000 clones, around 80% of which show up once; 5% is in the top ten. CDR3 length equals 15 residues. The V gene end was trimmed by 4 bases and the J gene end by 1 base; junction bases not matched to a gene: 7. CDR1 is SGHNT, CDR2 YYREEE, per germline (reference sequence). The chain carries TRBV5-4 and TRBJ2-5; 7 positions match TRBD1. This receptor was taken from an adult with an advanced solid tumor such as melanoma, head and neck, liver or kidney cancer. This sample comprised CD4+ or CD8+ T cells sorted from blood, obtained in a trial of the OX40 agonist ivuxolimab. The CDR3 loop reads CASSHGTESQETQYF. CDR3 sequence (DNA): TGTGCCAGCAGCCACGGGACAGAGAGCCAAGAGACCCAGTACTTC.